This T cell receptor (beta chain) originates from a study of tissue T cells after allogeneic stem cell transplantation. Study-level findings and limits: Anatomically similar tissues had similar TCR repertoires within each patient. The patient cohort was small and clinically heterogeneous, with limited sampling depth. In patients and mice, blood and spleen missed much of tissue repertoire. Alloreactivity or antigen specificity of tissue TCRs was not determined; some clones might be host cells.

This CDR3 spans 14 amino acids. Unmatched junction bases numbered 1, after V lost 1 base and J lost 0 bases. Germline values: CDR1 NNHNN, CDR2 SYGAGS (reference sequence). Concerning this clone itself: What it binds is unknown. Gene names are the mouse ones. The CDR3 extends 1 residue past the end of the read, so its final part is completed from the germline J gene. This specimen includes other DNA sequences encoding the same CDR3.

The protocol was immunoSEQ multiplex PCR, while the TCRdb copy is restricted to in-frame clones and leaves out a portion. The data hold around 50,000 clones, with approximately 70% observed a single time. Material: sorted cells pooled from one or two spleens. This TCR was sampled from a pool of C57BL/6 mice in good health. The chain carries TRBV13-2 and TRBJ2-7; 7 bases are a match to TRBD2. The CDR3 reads CASGDRGGSYEQYF. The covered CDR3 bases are TGTGCCAGCGGTGATCGGGGGGGCTCCTATGAACAGTAC.